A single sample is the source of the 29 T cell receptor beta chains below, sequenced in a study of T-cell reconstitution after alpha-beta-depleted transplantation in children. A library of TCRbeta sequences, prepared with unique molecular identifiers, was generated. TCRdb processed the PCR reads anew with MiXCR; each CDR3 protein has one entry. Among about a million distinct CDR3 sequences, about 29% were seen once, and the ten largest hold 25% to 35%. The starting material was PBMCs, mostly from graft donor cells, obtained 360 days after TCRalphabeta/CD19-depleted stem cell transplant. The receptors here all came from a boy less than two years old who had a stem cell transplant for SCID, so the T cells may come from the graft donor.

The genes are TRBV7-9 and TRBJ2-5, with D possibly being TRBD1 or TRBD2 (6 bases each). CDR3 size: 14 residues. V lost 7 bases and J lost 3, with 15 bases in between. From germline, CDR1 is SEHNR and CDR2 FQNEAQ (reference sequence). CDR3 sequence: CASIEGGKEETQYF. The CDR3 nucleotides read TGTGCCAGCATCGAAGGGGGGAAGGAAGAGACCCAGTACTTC. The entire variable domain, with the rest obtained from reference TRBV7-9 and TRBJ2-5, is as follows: DTGVSQNPRHKITKRGQNVTFRCDPISEHNRLYWYRQTLGQGPEFLTYFQNEAQLEKSRLLSDRFSAERPKGSFSTLEIQRTEQGDSAMYLCASIEGGKEETQYFGPGTRLLVL.

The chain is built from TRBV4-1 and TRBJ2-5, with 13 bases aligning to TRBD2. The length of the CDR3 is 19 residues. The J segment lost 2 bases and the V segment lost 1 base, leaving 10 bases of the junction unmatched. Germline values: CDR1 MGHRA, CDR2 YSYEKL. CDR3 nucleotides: TGCGCCAGCAGCCAAGTTCTACTAGCGGGGGGGCTGTTTCAAGAGACCCAGTACTTC. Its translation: CASSQVLLAGGLFQETQYF.

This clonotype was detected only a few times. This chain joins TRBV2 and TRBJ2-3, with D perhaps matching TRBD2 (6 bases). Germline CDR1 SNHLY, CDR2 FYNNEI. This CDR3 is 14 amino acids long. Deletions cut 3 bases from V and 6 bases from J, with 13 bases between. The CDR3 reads CASSDPGEVDTQYF. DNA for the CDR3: TGTGCCAGCAGTGATCCGGGGGAAGTGGATACGCAGTATTTT. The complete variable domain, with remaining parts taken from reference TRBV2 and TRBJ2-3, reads EPEVTQTPSHQVTQMGQEVILRCVPISNHLYFYWYRQILGQKVEFLVSFYNNEISEKSEIFDDQFSVERPDGSNFTLKIRSTKLEDSAMYFCASSDPGEVDTQYFGPGTRLTVL.

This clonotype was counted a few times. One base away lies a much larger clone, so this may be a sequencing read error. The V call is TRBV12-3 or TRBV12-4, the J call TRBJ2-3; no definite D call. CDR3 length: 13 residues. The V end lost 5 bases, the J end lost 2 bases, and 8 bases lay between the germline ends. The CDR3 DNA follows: TGTGCCAGCAGTCGCCCGGTCACAGATACGCAGTATTTT. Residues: CASSRPVTDTQYF.

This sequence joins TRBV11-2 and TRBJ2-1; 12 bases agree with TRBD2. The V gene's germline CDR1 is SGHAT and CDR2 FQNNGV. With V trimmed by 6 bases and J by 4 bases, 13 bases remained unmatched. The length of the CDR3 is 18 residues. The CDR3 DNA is TGTGCCAGCAGTCACCGGCCCCTTACTAGCGGGGGGTACAATGAGCAGTTCTTC. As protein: CASSHRPLTSGGYNEQFF.

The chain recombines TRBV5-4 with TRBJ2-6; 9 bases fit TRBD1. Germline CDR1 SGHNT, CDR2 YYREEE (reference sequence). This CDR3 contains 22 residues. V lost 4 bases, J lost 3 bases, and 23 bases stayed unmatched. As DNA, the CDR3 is TGTGCCAGCAGCCTGGCACCGGGGAGCCGGGGGACAGGGCCTTTTGGGGCCAACGTCCTGACTTTC. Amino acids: CASSLAPGSRGTGPFGANVLTF.

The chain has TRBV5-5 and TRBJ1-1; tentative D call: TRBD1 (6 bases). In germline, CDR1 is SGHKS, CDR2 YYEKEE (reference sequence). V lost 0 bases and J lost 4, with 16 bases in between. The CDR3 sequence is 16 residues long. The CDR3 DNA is TGTGCCAGCAGCTTGGCCTGGGCAGGGGTGGTCACTGAAGCTTTCTTT. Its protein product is CASSLAWAGVVTEAFF.

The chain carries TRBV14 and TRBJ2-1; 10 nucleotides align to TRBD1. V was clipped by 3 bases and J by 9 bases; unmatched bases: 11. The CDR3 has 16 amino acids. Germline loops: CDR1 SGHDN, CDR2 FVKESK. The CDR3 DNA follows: TGTGCCAGCAGCCACCCCAGGACAGGGGGGTTCGCTGAGCAGTTCTTC. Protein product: CASSHPRTGGFAEQFF.

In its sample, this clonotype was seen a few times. The CDR3 protein is CASSTVGGQETQYF. In DNA, the CDR3 is TGCGCCAGCAGCACCGTAGGGGGCCAAGAGACCCAGTACTTC. The V call is TRBV5-1, the J call TRBJ2-5; a weak D match, TRBD1 (6 bases). V was clipped by 4 bases and J by 1 base, with 11 bases between them. CDR1 SGHRS and CDR2 YFSETQ come from the germline V gene. CDR3 length: 14 residues. Looking up the rest from reference TRBV5-1 and TRBJ2-5 gives the full variable domain: KAGVTQTPRYLIKTRGQQVTLSCSPISGHRSVSWYQQTPGQGLQFLFEYFSETQRNKGNFPGRFSGRQFSNSRSEMNVSTLELGDSALYLCASSTVGGQETQYFGPGTRLLVL.

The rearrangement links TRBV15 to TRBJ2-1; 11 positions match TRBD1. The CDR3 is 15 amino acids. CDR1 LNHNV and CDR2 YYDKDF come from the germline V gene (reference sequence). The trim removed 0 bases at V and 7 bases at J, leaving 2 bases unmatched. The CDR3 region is CATSRDGQGANEQFF. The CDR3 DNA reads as TGTGCCACCAGCAGAGATGGACAGGGGGCAAATGAGCAGTTCTTC.

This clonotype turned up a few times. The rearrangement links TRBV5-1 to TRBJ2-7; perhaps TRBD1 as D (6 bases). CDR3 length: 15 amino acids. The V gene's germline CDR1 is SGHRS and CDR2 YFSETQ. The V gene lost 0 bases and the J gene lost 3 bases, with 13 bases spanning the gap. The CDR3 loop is CASSLVGTPNYEQYF. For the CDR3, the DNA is TGCGCCAGCAGCTTGGTGGGGACACCCAACTACGAGCAGTACTTC.

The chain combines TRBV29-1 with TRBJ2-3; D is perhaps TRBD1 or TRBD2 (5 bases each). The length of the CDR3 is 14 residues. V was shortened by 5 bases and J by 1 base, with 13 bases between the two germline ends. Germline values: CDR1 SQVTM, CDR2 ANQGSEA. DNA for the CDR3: TGCAGCGTTAGGGACGGGATCCGCACAGATACGCAGTATTTT. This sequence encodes CSVRDGIRTDTQYF.

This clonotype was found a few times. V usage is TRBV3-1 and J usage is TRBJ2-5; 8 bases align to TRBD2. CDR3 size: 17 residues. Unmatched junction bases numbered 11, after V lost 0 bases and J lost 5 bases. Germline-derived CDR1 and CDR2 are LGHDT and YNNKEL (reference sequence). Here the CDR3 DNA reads TGTGCCAGCAGCCAAGACGGGAGCGGGGGCCCCCGGGAGACCCAGTACTTC. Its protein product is CASSQDGSGGPRETQYF.

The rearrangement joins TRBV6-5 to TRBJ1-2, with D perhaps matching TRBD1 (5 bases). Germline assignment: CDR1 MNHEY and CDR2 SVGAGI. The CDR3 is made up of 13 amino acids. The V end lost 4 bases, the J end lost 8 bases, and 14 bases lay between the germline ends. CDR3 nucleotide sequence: TGTGCCAGCAGTTTCAGGGATTCGCGGGGCTACACCTTC. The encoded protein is CASSFRDSRGYTF.

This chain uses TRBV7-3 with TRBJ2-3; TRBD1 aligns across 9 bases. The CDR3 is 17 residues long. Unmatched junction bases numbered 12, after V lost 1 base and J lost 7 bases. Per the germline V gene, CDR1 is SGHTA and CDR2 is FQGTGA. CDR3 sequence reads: CASSLRTGGDLAYTQYF. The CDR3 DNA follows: TGTGCCAGCAGCTTAAGAACAGGGGGCGATCTAGCGTATACGCAGTATTTT.

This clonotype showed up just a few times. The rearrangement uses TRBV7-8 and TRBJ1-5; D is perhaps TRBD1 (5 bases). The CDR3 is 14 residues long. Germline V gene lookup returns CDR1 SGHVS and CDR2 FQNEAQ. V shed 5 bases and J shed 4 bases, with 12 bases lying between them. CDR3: CASSGSRQNQPQHF. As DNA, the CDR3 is TGTGCCAGCAGCGGAAGCCGACAGAATCAGCCCCAGCATTTT.

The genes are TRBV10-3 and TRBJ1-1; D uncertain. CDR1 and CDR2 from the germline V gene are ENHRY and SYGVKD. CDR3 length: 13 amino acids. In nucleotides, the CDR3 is TGTGCTCATAGGGAGGGAGGCCACACTGAAGCTTTCTTT. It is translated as CAHREGGHTEAFF.

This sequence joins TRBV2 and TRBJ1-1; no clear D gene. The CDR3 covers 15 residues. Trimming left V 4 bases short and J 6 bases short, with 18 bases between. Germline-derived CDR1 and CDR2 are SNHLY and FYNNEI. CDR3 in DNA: TGTGCCAGCAGTGCCCCCGGGAGGGTTCAGCCTGAAGCTTTCTTT. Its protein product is CASSAPGRVQPEAFF.

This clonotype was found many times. CDR3 region: CASSTRSGADFGRYTGELFF. The CDR3 bases are TGTGCCAGCAGCACGCGTAGTGGCGCGGATTTTGGGCGGTACACCGGGGAGCTGTTTTTT. The chain employs TRBV5-6 and TRBJ2-2; D unresolved. Germline loops: CDR1 SGHDT, CDR2 YYEEEE. Deletions cut 4 bases from V and 3 bases from J, with 28 bases between. The CDR3 length is 20 residues.

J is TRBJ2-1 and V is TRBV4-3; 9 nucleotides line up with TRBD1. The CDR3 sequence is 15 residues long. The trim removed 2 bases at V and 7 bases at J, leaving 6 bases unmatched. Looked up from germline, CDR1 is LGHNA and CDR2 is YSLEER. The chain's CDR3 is CASSQTGTGKNEQFF. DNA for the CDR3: TGCGCCAGCAGCCAAACCGGGACAGGGAAGAATGAGCAGTTCTTC.

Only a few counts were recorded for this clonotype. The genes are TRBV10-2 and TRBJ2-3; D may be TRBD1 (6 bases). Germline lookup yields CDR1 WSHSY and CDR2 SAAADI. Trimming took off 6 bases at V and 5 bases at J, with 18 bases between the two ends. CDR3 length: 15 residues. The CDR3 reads CASRSTGYGGDTQYF. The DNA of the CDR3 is TGCGCCAGCAGATCCACAGGGTACGGAGGAGATACGCAGTATTTT.

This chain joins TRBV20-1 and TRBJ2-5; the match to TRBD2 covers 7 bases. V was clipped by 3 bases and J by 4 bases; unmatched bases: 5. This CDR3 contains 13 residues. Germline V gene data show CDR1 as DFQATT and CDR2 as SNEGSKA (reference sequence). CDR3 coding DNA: TGCAGTGCTAGGGGGGGGAGTTTAGAGACCCAGTACTTC. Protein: CSARGGSLETQYF.

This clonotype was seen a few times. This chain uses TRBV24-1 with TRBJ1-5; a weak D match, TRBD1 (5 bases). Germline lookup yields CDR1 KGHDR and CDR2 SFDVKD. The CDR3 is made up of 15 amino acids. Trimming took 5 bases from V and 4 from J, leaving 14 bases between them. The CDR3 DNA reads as TGTGCCACCAGTGGAAGTGGACAAATTAATCAGCCCCAGCATTTT. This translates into CATSGSGQINQPQHF.

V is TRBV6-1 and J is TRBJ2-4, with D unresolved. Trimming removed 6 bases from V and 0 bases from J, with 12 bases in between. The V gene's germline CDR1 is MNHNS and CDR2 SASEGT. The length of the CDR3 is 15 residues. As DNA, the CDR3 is TGTGCCAGCAGAAGAACGACTCTAGCCAAAAACATTCAGTACTTC. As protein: CASRRTTLAKNIQYF.

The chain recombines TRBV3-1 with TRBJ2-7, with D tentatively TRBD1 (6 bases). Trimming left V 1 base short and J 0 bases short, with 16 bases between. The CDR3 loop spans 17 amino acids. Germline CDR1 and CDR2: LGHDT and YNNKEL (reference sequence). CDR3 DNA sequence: TGTGCCAGCAGCCAAGGGGACATATCCTTTAGCTCCTACGAGCAGTACTTC. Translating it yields CASSQGDISFSSYEQYF.

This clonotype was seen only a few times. The CDR3 loop reads CSVADDYNEQFF. The CDR3 DNA sequence: TGCAGCGTTGCGGACGATTACAATGAGCAGTTCTTC. The chain is built from TRBV29-1 and TRBJ2-1, with no clear D. This CDR3 has 12 residues. Germline V gene lookup returns CDR1 SQVTM and CDR2 ANQGSEA. V lost 4 bases to trimming and J lost 4 bases, with 8 bases between them.

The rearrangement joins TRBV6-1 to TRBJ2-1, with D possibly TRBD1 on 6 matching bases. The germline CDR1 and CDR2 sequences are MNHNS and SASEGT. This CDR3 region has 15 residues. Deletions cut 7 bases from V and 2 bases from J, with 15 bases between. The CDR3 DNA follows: TGTGCCAGCACCCAAACGACAGGCCCCTACAATGAGCAGTTCTTC. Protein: CASTQTTGPYNEQFF.

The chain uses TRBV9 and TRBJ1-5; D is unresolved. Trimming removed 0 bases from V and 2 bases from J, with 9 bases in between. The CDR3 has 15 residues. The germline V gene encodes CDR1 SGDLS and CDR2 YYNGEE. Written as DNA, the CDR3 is TGTGCCAGCAGCGTAGTAATCAGTCGCAATCAGCCCCAGCATTTT. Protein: CASSVVISRNQPQHF. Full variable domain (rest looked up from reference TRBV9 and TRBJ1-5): DSGVTQTPKHLITATGQRVTLRCSPRSGDLSVYWYQQSLDQGLQFLIQYYNGEERAKGNILERFSAQQFPDLHSELNLSSLELGDSALYFCASSVVISRNQPQHFGDGTRLSIL.

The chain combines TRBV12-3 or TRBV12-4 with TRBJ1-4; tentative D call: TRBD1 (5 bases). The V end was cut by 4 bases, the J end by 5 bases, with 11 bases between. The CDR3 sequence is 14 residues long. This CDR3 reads CASSYGAENEKLFF. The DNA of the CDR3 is TGTGCCAGCAGTTACGGGGCCGAGAATGAAAAACTGTTTTTT.